The 19 T cell receptor beta chains listed next were all sequenced from one sample in a study of OX40 agonist ivuxolimab in advanced cancers. Some clones are missing from TCRdb's copy, which holds only in-frame ones; the method was immunoSEQ multiplex PCR. The table records 65,000 to 85,000 clones, around 92% of them present only once. The sample here was CD4+ or CD8+ T cells sorted from blood, taken in a trial of the OX40 agonist ivuxolimab. The receptors originated from an adult with an advanced solid tumor such as melanoma, head and neck, liver or kidney cancer.

The rearrangement joins TRBV27 to TRBJ2-3; no reliable D call. Trimming cost V 6 bases and J 5 bases, with 12 bases left between them. This CDR3 is 13 amino acids long. From germline, CDR1 is MNHEY and CDR2 SMNVEV (reference sequence). CDR3 nucleotides: TGTGCCAGCAGCGTCAACCCAGTAGATACGCAGTATTTT. Translated, it gives CASSVNPVDTQYF.

The chain joins TRBV2 to TRBJ2-7; 11 bases are shared with TRBD1. Trimming at V came to 4 bases and at J to 2 bases, leaving 4 bases not matched to a gene. This CDR3 has 15 residues. Germline V CDR1 and CDR2: SNHLY, FYNNEI. The DNA of the CDR3 is TGTGCCAGCAGTGTCGGGGACAGGGGGACCTACGAGCAGTACTTC. It specifies CASSVGDRGTYEQYF.

This clone was counted a single time. J is TRBJ1-5 and V is TRBV2; 7 bases match TRBD1. The ends lost 8 bases at V and 3 bases at J; junction bases unmatched: 1. The CDR3 runs 12 residues. Germline V CDR1 and CDR2: SNHLY, FYNNEI. Here the CDR3 reads CASGQVNQPQHF. The CDR3 coding sequence is TGTGCCAGCGGACAGGTCAATCAGCCCCAGCATTTT.

This chain connects TRBV7-9 to TRBJ1-1; perhaps TRBD1 as D (5 bases). Germline CDR1 SEHNR, CDR2 FQNEAQ (reference sequence). Between the trimmed V and J ends, which lost 11 bases and 5 bases, there was a span of 12 bases. This CDR3 is 11 amino acids long. This chain's CDR3 is CAVVGVTEAFF. The CDR3 region has the DNA TGTGCCGTAGTAGGGGTGACTGAAGCTTTCTTT. Full variable domain (missing parts from reference TRBV7-9 and TRBJ1-1): DTGVSQNPRHKITKRGQNVTFRCDPISEHNRLYWYRQTLGQGPEFLTYFQNEAQLEKSRLLSDRFSAERPKGSFSTLEIQRTEQGDSAMYLCAVVGVTEAFFGQGTRLTVV.

The genes are TRBV7-9 and TRBJ2-7; no reliable D call. V was shortened by 5 bases and J by 5 bases, with 16 bases between the two germline ends. This CDR3 comprises 14 residues. Per the germline V gene, CDR1 is SEHNR and CDR2 is FQNEAQ (reference sequence). The CDR3 here is CASSMVRGLDEQYF. The DNA of the CDR3 is TGTGCCAGCAGCATGGTTCGTGGCCTAGACGAGCAGTACTTC.

V is TRBV5-4 and J is TRBJ2-2; 7 bases match TRBD1. CDR3 size: 15 residues. The V gene end was trimmed by 0 bases and the J gene end by 7 bases; junction bases not matched to a gene: 6. Germline V gene lookup returns CDR1 SGHNT and CDR2 YYREEE (reference sequence). The CDR3 region has the DNA TGTGCCAGCAGCTTGGACAGGGGATTCGTCGGGGAGCTGTTTTTT. This encodes CASSLDRGFVGELFF.

The rearrangement uses TRBV5-4 and TRBJ2-2; 8 nucleotides match TRBD2. From germline, CDR1 is SGHNT and CDR2 YYREEE (reference sequence). V dropped 4 bases and J dropped 4; count of bases not matched to a gene: 9. The CDR3 is made up of 16 amino acids. CDR3 residues: CASSLLGGGTTGELFF. Here the CDR3 DNA reads TGTGCCAGCAGCCTACTTGGCGGGGGGACCACCGGGGAGCTGTTTTTT.

The rearrangement links TRBV18 to TRBJ2-7, with D maybe TRBD1 (6 bases). Germline loops: CDR1 KGHSH, CDR2 LQKENI. V was shortened by 3 bases and J by 5 bases, with 17 bases between the two germline ends. The CDR3 runs to 15 residues. This CDR3 reads CASSPPGTQQNEQYF. The CDR3 bases are TGTGCCAGCTCACCCCCCGGGACACAGCAAAACGAGCAGTACTTC.

This clone was observed a handful of times. V is TRBV19 and J is TRBJ1-1; D is perhaps TRBD1 (5 bases). The CDR3 runs to 15 residues. CDR1 is LNHDA and CDR2 is SQIVND in the germline V gene (reference sequence). Trimming removed 5 bases at V and 0 bases at J, with 13 bases between. The DNA of the CDR3 is TGTGCCAGTAGTTTGACAGCCTTTCTGAACACTGAAGCTTTCTTT. It is translated as CASSLTAFLNTEAFF. The whole variable domain, filled in from reference TRBV19 and TRBJ1-1, reads DGGITQSPKYLFRKEGQNVTLSCEQNLNHDAMYWYRQDPGQGLRLIYYSQIVNDFQKGDIAEGYSVSREKKESFPLTVTSAQKNPTAFYLCASSLTAFLNTEAFFGQGTRLTVV.

This clone appeared a few times. The chain uses TRBV7-3 and TRBJ1-1; D is unclear. CDR3 size: 13 residues. CDR1 is SGHTA, CDR2 FQGTGA, per germline. Trimming removed 5 bases at V and 1 base at J, with 8 bases between. CDR3 in amino acids: CASSPYQNTEAFF. The CDR3 nucleotides are TGTGCCAGCAGCCCGTACCAGAACACTGAAGCTTTCTTT.

This clone has just one count. The CDR3 DNA reads as TGTGCCAGCAGCCAAGGGTCAGCCTATGGCTACACCTTC. It codes for CASSQGSAYGYTF. The chain employs TRBV14 and TRBJ1-2; D is unclear. Trimming cost V 1 base and J 4 bases, with 7 bases left between them. Per germline, CDR1 SGHDN and CDR2 FVKESK. This CDR3 is 13 amino acids long.

This clone was counted only a few times. The J gene is TRBJ1-6, the V gene TRBV1. TRBV1 is recorded as a pseudogene. This CDR3 region has 17 residues. CDR3 loop: CTSSQEGGGAPRSPLHF. CDR3 DNA sequence: TGCACCAGCAGCCAAGAAGGCGGAGGGGCGCCCCGGTCACCCCTCCACTTT.

The rearrangement links TRBV7-2 to TRBJ1-4; D is ambiguous. The germline V gene encodes CDR1 SGHTA and CDR2 FQGNSA. V was pared by 6 bases and J by 0 bases, with 5 bases between. This CDR3 contains 13 residues. The CDR3 sequence: CASRGTTNEKLFF. In DNA form, the CDR3 reads TGTGCCAGCAGAGGGACAACTAATGAAAAACTGTTTTTT.

The rearrangement joins TRBV28 to TRBJ1-1, with unresolved D. Trimming pared 7 bases from V and 3 bases from J, leaving 9 bases between. The CDR3 length is 12 residues. The V gene's germline CDR1 is MDHEN and CDR2 SYDVKM. CDR3 sequence reads: CASTSYDTEAFF. In nucleotides, the CDR3 is TGTGCCAGCACCTCTTACGACACTGAAGCTTTCTTT.

The chain has TRBV19 and TRBJ2-7; 14 nucleotides match TRBD2. The CDR3 totals 17 residues. Germline CDR1 and CDR2: LNHDA and SQIVND (reference sequence). The J segment lost 4 bases and the V segment lost 7 bases, leaving 12 bases of the junction unmatched. CDR3 nucleotide sequence: TGTGCCAGTACCCCTACCCCCGGACTAGCGGGAGGTTACGAGCAGTACTTC. This gives the protein CASTPTPGLAGGYEQYF.

The CDR3 spells CASSVDGRDTEAFF. CDR3 nucleotides: TGTGCCAGCAGCGTCGACGGGAGGGACACTGAAGCTTTCTTT. This chain links TRBV9 with TRBJ1-1; no clear D. The V end lost 2 bases, the J end lost 3 bases, and 11 bases lay between the germline ends. The CDR3 is 14 residues long. CDR1 is SGDLS and CDR2 is YYNGEE in the germline V gene.

The chain combines TRBV4-1 with TRBJ1-2; 8 positions match TRBD1. Germline CDR1 MGHRA, CDR2 YSYEKL. J was trimmed by 5 bases and V by 1 base; bases with no gene match: 12. CDR3 length equals 17 residues. CDR3 residues: CASSQVIGDRGRYGYTF. CDR3 sequence (DNA): TGCGCCAGCAGCCAAGTAATAGGCGACAGGGGACGGTATGGCTACACCTTC.

The J gene is TRBJ2-5, the V gene TRBV9; 8 nucleotides line up with TRBD1. Germline V gene lookup returns CDR1 SGDLS and CDR2 YYNGEE. Trimming at V came to 3 bases and at J to 3 bases, leaving 4 bases not matched to a gene. The CDR3 has 14 residues. The CDR3 loop reads CASSARGLEETQYF. DNA for the CDR3: TGTGCCAGCAGCGCCAGGGGGCTGGAAGAGACCCAGTACTTC.

The V call is TRBV7-9, the J call TRBJ1-4; D possibly corresponds to TRBD1 (5 bases). Germline CDR1 reads SEHNR; CDR2 reads FQNEAQ (reference sequence). The CDR3 has 14 residues. V was clipped by 5 bases and J by 0 bases, with 7 bases between them. The CDR3 sequence is CASSRQSTNEKLFF. The CDR3 bases are TGTGCCAGCAGCAGACAGTCAACTAATGAAAAACTGTTTTTT.